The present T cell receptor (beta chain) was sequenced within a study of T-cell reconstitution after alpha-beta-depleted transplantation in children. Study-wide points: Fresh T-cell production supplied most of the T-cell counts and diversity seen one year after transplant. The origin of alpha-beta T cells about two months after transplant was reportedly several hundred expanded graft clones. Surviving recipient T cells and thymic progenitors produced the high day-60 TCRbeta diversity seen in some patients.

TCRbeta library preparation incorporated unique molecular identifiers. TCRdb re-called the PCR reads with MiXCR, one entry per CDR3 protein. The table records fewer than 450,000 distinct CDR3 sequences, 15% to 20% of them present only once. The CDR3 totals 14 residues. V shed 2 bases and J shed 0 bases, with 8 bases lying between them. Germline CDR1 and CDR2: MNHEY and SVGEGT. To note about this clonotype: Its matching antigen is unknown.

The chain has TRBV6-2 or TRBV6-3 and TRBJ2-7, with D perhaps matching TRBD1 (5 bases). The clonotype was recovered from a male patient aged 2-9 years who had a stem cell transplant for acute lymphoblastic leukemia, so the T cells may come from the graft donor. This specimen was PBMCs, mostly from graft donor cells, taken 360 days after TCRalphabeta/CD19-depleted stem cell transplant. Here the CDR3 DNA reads TGTGCCAGCAGTTACAACAGGAACTCCTACGAGCAGTACTTC. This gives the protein CASSYNRNSYEQYF.